This T cell receptor beta chain originates from a study of early T cells in non-severe SARS-CoV-2 infection. Across the whole study: Chains were unpaired, as sequencing was done on bulk RNA from unsorted whole blood.

General study points: Using VDJdb, the matching emphasized anti-spike CD8 responses while missing private and CD4 specificities.

This clonotype was found many times. Its cognate antigen is unknown. The trim removed 7 bases at V and 10 bases at J, leaving 9 bases unmatched. This CDR3 comprises 12 residues. Germline values: CDR1 SNHLY, CDR2 FYNNEI. Attachment of unique molecular identifiers to individual cDNA molecules was performed. TCRdb processed the 5' RACE reads anew with MiXCR; each CDR3 protein has one entry. The data show around 33,000 distinct CDR3 sequences, about 5% seen once. Input material: whole blood. The chain has TRBV2 and TRBJ1-2; 7 nucleotides line up with TRBD1. The receptor was derived from an adult who was a healthcare worker with PCR-confirmed SARS-CoV-2 infection or an uninfected control (not recorded which). The CDR3 coding sequence is TGTGCCAGCACCTACCGACAGGGCACCTACACCTTC. Translation: CASTYRQGTYTF.